This paragraph covers one T cell receptor beta chain sequence. Trimming removed 3 bases at V and 8 bases at J, with 19 bases between. This CDR3 region has 15 residues. Per germline, CDR1 SGHAT and CDR2 FQNNGV. The source of the sample is a study of control samples from healthy donors and cancer patients. Some clones are missing from TCRdb's copy, which holds only in-frame ones; the method was immunoSEQ multiplex PCR. Among about 120,000 clones listed, over 90% were seen once. The source is a man aged 25 to 45 in good health. The V gene is TRBV11-2, the J gene TRBJ1-2, with unresolved D. Sequences were obtained from blood. CDR3 DNA sequence: TGTGCCAGCAGCTTGGATTTTGGCAGGCCCTCGGGCTACACCTTC. It is translated as CASSLDFGRPSGYTF.